This TCR beta chain was recovered during a study of blood T cell repertoires in COVID-19. Only in-frame clones appear in the TCRdb table, and some are missing; sequencing was by immunoSEQ multiplex PCR. The top ten clones hold more than 10% of a sample with 69,000 or so clones, 84% of them seen once. Trimming took 7 bases from V and 2 from J; bases not matched to a gene: 6. Germline CDR1 and CDR2: MNHEY and SMNVEV (reference sequence). The CDR3 sequence is 15 residues long. The sequencing input was peripheral blood. The chain couples TRBV27 to TRBJ2-2; 8 bases match TRBD2. This sequence originates from a man aged 50-60 years with COVID-19, enrolled during active disease. The CDR3 bases are TGTGCCAGCATAGGGCTAGCGGGTAACACCGGGGAGCTGTTTTTT. It encodes CASIGLAGNTGELFF.